These 27 T cell receptor beta chains share one sample of origin, sequenced in a study of CD8+ T cells in alopecia areata. Once RNA had been extracted, it was reverse transcribed into cDNA to act as the sequencing template. Profiled with immunoSEQ multiplex PCR; TCRdb holds only in-frame clones, not every one. This sample carries some 120,000 clones, roughly 50% of them seen once, and the ten largest clones take roughly a tenth. The sample taken for sequencing was NKG2D-low CD8+ T cells sorted from blood. These receptors were taken from a human donor with alopecia areata.

The rearrangement links TRBV5-6 to TRBJ1-1, with D possibly matching TRBD1 (5 bases). V lost 3 bases to trimming and J lost 4 bases, with 7 bases between them. Germline loops: CDR1 SGHDT, CDR2 YYEEEE. This CDR3 has 12 amino acids. CDR3 loop: CASSYGTTEAFF. In DNA form, the CDR3 reads TGTGCCAGCAGCTACGGGACCACTGAAGCTTTCTTT.

This clone was picked up a small number of times. The chain employs TRBV7-9 and TRBJ2-1; 12 bases align to TRBD1. The CDR3 covers 15 residues. Trimming at V came to 5 bases and at J to 8 bases, leaving 7 bases not matched to a gene. CDR1 and CDR2 (germline): SEHNR, FQNEAQ (reference sequence). The CDR3 sequence: CASSQGQGAIDEQFF. The CDR3 nucleotides are TGTGCCAGCAGCCAGGGACAGGGGGCTATCGATGAGCAGTTCTTC.

The rearrangement links TRBV5-1 to TRBJ2-5; TRBD1 might be the D (6 bases). The CDR3 sequence is 14 residues long. Trimming took off 0 bases at V and 3 bases at J, with 9 bases between the two ends. Germline CDR1 and CDR2: SGHRS and YFSETQ. The CDR3 nucleotides are TGCGCCAGCAGCTTGGGCAGGGGAGAAGAGACCCAGTACTTC. Its protein product is CASSLGRGEETQYF.

The V call is TRBV14, the J call TRBJ2-5; no definite D call. With 4 bases removed from V and 5 bases from J, the gap between germline ends came to 14 bases. Germline V gives CDR1 SGHDN, CDR2 FVKESK. The CDR3 is made up of 14 amino acids. CDR3 region: CASSPFGFEETQYF. CDR3 sequence (DNA): TGTGCCAGCAGCCCTTTTGGCTTCGAGGAGACCCAGTACTTC. The full variable domain, its missing parts supplied by reference TRBV14 and TRBJ2-5, is EAGVTQFPSHSVIEKGQTVTLRCDPISGHDNLYWYRRVMGKEIKFLLHFVKESKQDESGMPNNRFLAERTGGTYSTLKVQPAELEDSGVYFCASSPFGFEETQYFGPGTRLLVL.

This clone occurred a few times. This chain joins TRBV2 and TRBJ2-7; D is unclear. CDR3 length: 12 amino acids. Trimming left V 5 bases short and J 6 bases short, with 11 bases between. CDR1 and CDR2 from the germline V gene are SNHLY and FYNNEI. The CDR3 DNA sequence: TGTGCCAGCAGTTACTTACAGCCCGAGCAGTACTTC. This encodes CASSYLQPEQYF.

As for this clone: Other nucleotide sequences in the sample specify the same CDR3. The CDR3 sequence: CSVGDSMNTEAFF. The CDR3 nucleotides read TGCAGCGTTGGGGACAGCATGAACACTGAAGCTTTCTTT. The J gene is TRBJ1-1, the V gene TRBV29-1, with 7 bases lining up with TRBD1. The CDR3 has 13 residues. V shed 4 bases, J shed 0 bases, and the junction held 2 bases outside the gene matches. The germline V gene encodes CDR1 SQVTM and CDR2 ANQGSEA.

This clone was detected a few times. The chain is built from TRBV7-9 and TRBJ1-2; TRBD1 matches 7 bases. The germline V gene encodes CDR1 SEHNR and CDR2 FQNEAQ (reference sequence). V shed 5 bases and J 6 bases; nucleotides not matched to a gene: 6. The CDR3 has 13 residues. The CDR3 loop is CASSLGGGDGYTF. Written as DNA, the CDR3 is TGTGCCAGCAGCCTGGGAGGGGGCGATGGCTACACCTTC.

The genes are TRBV30 and TRBJ2-7; 14 bases align to TRBD2. The germline V gene has CDR1 GTSNPN and CDR2 SVGIG (reference sequence). CDR3 length equals 14 residues. The V gene end was trimmed by 5 bases and the J gene end by 9 bases; junction bases not matched to a gene: 9. The DNA of the CDR3 is TGTGCCTGGGGGCGGACTAGCGGGAGGTCGGGGCAGTACTTC. Protein product: CAWGRTSGRSGQYF.

This sequence joins TRBV7-9 and TRBJ2-3; D ambiguous. V lost 5 bases and J lost 3, with 15 bases in between. CDR3 length: 15 residues. The germline V gene encodes CDR1 SEHNR and CDR2 FQNEAQ (reference sequence). In nucleotides, the CDR3 is TGTGCCAGCAGCCTAATCACCTGGGGTACAGATACGCAGTATTTT. Translation gives CASSLITWGTDTQYF.

This chain joins TRBV27 and TRBJ2-7, with 12 bases fitting TRBD2. The CDR3 runs 14 residues. Germline loops: CDR1 MNHEY, CDR2 SMNVEV (reference sequence). The ends lost 6 bases at V and 7 bases at J; junction bases unmatched: 7. The CDR3 loop is CASSSHLAGGEQYF. The CDR3 DNA follows: TGTGCCAGCAGCTCCCATCTAGCGGGAGGGGAGCAGTACTTC.

This clone came up a few times. The CDR3 sequence: CSVPGRTGLSYEQYF. CDR3 coding DNA: TGCAGCGTCCCCGGCAGGACAGGGTTGTCCTACGAGCAGTACTTC. This chain uses TRBV29-1 with TRBJ2-7, with 8 bases lining up with TRBD1. This CDR3 has 15 residues. Trimming cost V 6 bases and J 1 base; bases outside gene matches: 11. Germline V gives CDR1 SQVTM, CDR2 ANQGSEA.

This sequence joins TRBV4-1 and TRBJ1-1; D unresolved. This CDR3 is 12 amino acids long. Germline-derived CDR1 and CDR2 are MGHRA and YSYEKL. V was pared by 5 bases and J by 2 bases, with 6 bases between. The CDR3 DNA is TGCGCCAGCAGCGAGGGAAACACTGAAGCTTTCTTT. Translated: CASSEGNTEAFF.

J is TRBJ2-7 and V is TRBV30; 9 nucleotides match TRBD1. This CDR3 has 12 residues. With V trimmed by 0 bases and J by 7 bases, 1 base remained unmatched. The germline CDR1 and CDR2 sequences are GTSNPN and SVGIG (reference sequence). The CDR3 protein is CAWSVDRGEQYF. The CDR3 DNA reads as TGTGCCTGGAGTGTGGACAGGGGAGAGCAGTACTTC. The full variable domain, its missing parts supplied by reference TRBV30 and TRBJ2-7, is SQTIHQWPATLVQPVGSPLSLECTVEGTSNPNLYWYRQAAGRGLQLLFYSVGIGQISSEVPQNLSASRPQDRQFILSSKKLLLSDSGFYLCAWSVDRGEQYFGPGTRLTVT.

The gene calls are TRBV5-1 and TRBJ2-1; no clear D gene. Trimming pared 4 bases from V and 8 bases from J, leaving 19 bases between. The CDR3 extends over 15 amino acids. Germline values: CDR1 SGHRS, CDR2 YFSETQ. The chain's CDR3 is CASSPLSPGFDEQFF. Here the CDR3 DNA reads TGCGCCAGCAGCCCGCTTTCACCGGGTTTCGATGAGCAGTTCTTC.

V gene TRBV29-1 combines with J gene TRBJ1-1; D is undetermined. The CDR3 has 12 amino acids. The V gene lost 3 bases and the J gene lost 8 bases, with 13 bases spanning the gap. Germline CDR1 is SQVTM and CDR2 is ANQGSEA. CDR3 sequence: CSVERAGPEAFF. DNA of the CDR3: TGCAGCGTTGAGAGGGCGGGTCCCGAAGCTTTCTTT.

The chain has TRBV9 and TRBJ2-3; D might be TRBD2 (6 bases). The CDR3 extends over 12 amino acids. V lost 3 bases and J 6 bases, leaving 8 bases between the germline ends. CDR1 SGDLS and CDR2 YYNGEE come from the germline V gene. This CDR3 reads CASSGLVDTQYF. For the CDR3, the DNA is TGTGCCAGCAGCGGACTAGTGGATACGCAGTATTTT.

The chain couples TRBV28 to TRBJ2-7; D not resolved. The CDR3 is 16 amino acids. With 6 bases removed from V and 4 bases from J, the gap between germline ends came to 22 bases. Germline V gives CDR1 MDHEN, CDR2 SYDVKM. The CDR3 DNA is TGTGCCAGCAGCAACGGACCGGGCGAAGTCACTTACGAGCAGTACTTC. Amino acids: CASSNGPGEVTYEQYF.

J is TRBJ2-1 and V is TRBV4-3, with D perhaps TRBD2 (6 bases). The CDR3 is 11 amino acids. V gave up 8 bases and J gave up 5 bases, with 7 bases separating them. CDR1 LGHNA and CDR2 YSLEER come from the germline V gene. In DNA form, the CDR3 reads TGCGCCAGCGGGGGGAACAATGAGCAGTTCTTC. The encoded protein is CASGGNNEQFF.

This clone has more than one count but fewer than ten. The genes are TRBV6-6 and TRBJ1-5; TRBD1 is a possible D gene (6 bases). V was pared by 2 bases and J by 5 bases, with 7 bases between. Germline CDR1 MNHNY, CDR2 SVGAGI (reference sequence). The length of the CDR3 is 13 residues. CDR3 amino acids: CASSYEGDQPQHF. The DNA of the CDR3 is TGTGCCAGCAGTTACGAGGGGGATCAGCCCCAGCATTTT.

V usage is TRBV5-1 and J usage is TRBJ2-1; tentative D call: TRBD1 (6 bases). V lost 4 bases and J 6 bases, leaving 11 bases between the germline ends. The CDR3 has 13 residues. Germline V gives CDR1 SGHRS, CDR2 YFSETQ. The CDR3 sequence: CASSPGTPNEQFF. CDR3 in DNA: TGCGCCAGCAGCCCCGGGACACCCAATGAGCAGTTCTTC.

This clone was detected a few times. The chain carries TRBV29-1 and TRBJ2-7; D is perhaps TRBD1 (5 bases). V lost 4 bases, J lost 1 base, and 17 bases lay in between. Germline V gives CDR1 SQVTM, CDR2 ANQGSEA. The length of the CDR3 is 15 residues. In DNA form, the CDR3 reads TGCAGCGTTGTACTCTTAGGCAGGGATTCCTACGAGCAGTACTTC. Protein product: CSVVLLGRDSYEQYF.

A few counts support this clone. The rearrangement links TRBV18 to TRBJ2-7; D tentatively reads TRBD1 or TRBD2 (5 bases each). This CDR3 is built from 14 residues. Germline CDR1 and CDR2: KGHSH and LQKENI. The germline V and J ends were trimmed by 3 bases and 2 bases, with 11 bases remaining between them. The CDR3 coding sequence is TGTGCCAGCTCACCTGGGACGGCACCCTACGAGCAGTACTTC. Its translation: CASSPGTAPYEQYF.

In its sample, this clone was seen a few times. The rearrangement uses TRBV29-1 and TRBJ1-1; D is unclear. The length of the CDR3 is 11 residues. The V end was cut by 5 bases, the J end by 1 base, with 5 bases between. The V gene's germline CDR1 is SQVTM and CDR2 ANQGSEA. The CDR3 sequence is CSVRANTEAFF. CDR3 in DNA: TGCAGCGTTCGTGCGAACACTGAAGCTTTCTTT. The whole variable domain, remainder taken from reference TRBV29-1 and TRBJ1-1, is SAVISQKPSRDICQRGTSLTIQCQVDSQVTMMFWYRQQPGQSLTLIATANQGSEATYESGFVIDKFPISRPNLTFSTLTVSNMSPEDSSIYLCSVRANTEAFFGQGTRLTVV.

The J gene is TRBJ1-2, the V gene TRBV29-1, with 10 bases aligning to TRBD1. This CDR3 region has 12 residues. Per the germline V gene, CDR1 is SQVTM and CDR2 is ANQGSEA. The trim removed 6 bases at V and 7 bases at J, leaving 5 bases unmatched. CDR3 coding DNA: TGCAGCGTGGCGACAGGGGGCGGTGGCTACACCTTC. This sequence encodes CSVATGGGGYTF. Using reference TRBV29-1 and TRBJ1-2 for the parts outside the CDR3, the full variable domain is SAVISQKPSRDICQRGTSLTIQCQVDSQVTMMFWYRQQPGQSLTLIATANQGSEATYESGFVIDKFPISRPNLTFSTLTVSNMSPEDSSIYLCSVATGGGGYTFGSGTRLTVV.

The CDR3 spells CSVESPGQGRAGELFF. The CDR3 DNA is TGCAGCGTTGAATCCCCGGGTCAGGGGAGGGCCGGGGAGCTGTTTTTT. The chain uses TRBV29-1 and TRBJ2-2; D is perhaps TRBD2 (7 bases). V was cut by 2 bases and J by 6 bases, with 19 bases left in between. Germline-derived CDR1 and CDR2 are SQVTM and ANQGSEA. This CDR3 region has 16 residues.

This clone appeared a single time. The chain joins TRBV5-1 to TRBJ1-1, with TRBD1 matching over 7 bases. This CDR3 region has 16 residues. J gave up 2 bases and V 4 bases, and 11 bases lay outside the gene matches. The V gene's germline CDR1 is SGHRS and CDR2 YFSETQ. The CDR3 protein is CASSPAREGANTEAFF. The CDR3 bases are TGCGCCAGCAGCCCGGCGAGGGAGGGGGCCAACACTGAAGCTTTCTTT.

There are a few counts of this clone. The chain carries TRBV19 and TRBJ2-1; the D gene is possibly TRBD1 (6 bases). The germline V gene encodes CDR1 LNHDA and CDR2 SQIVND (reference sequence). CDR3 length equals 15 residues. V lost 6 bases, J lost 2 bases, and 14 bases lay in between. The chain's CDR3 is CASSHGTTAYNEQFF. The CDR3 bases are TGTGCCAGTAGCCACGGGACAACCGCCTACAATGAGCAGTTCTTC.